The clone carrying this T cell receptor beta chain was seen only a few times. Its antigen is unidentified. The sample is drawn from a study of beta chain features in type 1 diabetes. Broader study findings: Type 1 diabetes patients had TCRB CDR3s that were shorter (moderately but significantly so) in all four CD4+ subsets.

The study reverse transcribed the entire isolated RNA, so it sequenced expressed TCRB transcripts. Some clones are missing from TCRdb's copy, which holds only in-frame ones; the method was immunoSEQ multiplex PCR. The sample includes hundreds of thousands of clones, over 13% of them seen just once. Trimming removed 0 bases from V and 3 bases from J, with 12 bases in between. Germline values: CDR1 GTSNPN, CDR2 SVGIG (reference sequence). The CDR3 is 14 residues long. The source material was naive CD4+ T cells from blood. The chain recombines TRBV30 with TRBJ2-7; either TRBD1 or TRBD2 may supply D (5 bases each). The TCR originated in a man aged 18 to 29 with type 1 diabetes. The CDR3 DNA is TGTGCCTGGAGTGTCACAGGAGGAGGCTACGAGCAGTACTTC. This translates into CAWSVTGGGYEQYF.